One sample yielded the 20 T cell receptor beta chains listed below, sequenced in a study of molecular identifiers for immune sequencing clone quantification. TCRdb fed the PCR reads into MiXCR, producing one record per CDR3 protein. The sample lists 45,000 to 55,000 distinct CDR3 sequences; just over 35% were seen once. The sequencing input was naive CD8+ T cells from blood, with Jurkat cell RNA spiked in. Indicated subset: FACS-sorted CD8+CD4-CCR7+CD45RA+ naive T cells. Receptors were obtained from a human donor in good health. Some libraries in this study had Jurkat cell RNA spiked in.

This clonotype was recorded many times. CDR3 nucleotides: TGCAGTGCTAGAGCTCTGGCTAGCGGGCCAGATACGCAGTATTTT. Protein product: CSARALASGPDTQYF. The rearrangement links TRBV20-1 to TRBJ2-3; TRBD2 matches 8 bases. The CDR3 loop spans 15 amino acids. Germline V gives CDR1 DFQATT, CDR2 SNEGSKA (reference sequence). The junction had 7 bases not matched to a gene; V was cut back by 1 base and J by 4 bases.

For the CDR3, the DNA is TGTGCCAGCAGTCAGGGGGGAGTGGAGACCCAGTACTTC. It codes for CASSQGGVETQYF. The chain joins TRBV6-6 to TRBJ2-5; possibly TRBD1 for D (7 bases). This CDR3 spans 13 amino acids. V shed 5 bases and J shed 5 bases, with 12 bases lying between them. Germline V gene data show CDR1 as MNHNY and CDR2 as SVGAGI (reference sequence).

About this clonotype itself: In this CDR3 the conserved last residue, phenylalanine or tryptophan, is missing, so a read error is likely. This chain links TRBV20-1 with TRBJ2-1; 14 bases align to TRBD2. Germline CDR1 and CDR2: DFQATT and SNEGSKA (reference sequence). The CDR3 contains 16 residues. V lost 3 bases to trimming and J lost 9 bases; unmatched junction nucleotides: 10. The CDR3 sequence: CSARTTGLAGGGEQFI. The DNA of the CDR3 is TGCAGTGCTAGGACCACCGGACTAGCGGGAGGTGGTGAGCAGTTCATC.

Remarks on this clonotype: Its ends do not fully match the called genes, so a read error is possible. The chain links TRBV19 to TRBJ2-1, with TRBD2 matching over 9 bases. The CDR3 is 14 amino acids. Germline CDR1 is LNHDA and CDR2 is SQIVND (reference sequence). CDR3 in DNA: TGTGCCCGTAGTCCGGGGACTAGCATCTATGAGCAGTTCTTC. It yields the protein CARSPGTSIYEQFF.

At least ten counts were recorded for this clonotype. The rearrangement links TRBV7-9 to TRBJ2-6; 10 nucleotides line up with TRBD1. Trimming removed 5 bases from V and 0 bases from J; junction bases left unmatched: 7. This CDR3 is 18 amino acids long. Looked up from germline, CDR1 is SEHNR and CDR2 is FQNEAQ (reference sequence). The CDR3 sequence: CASSNRQGAGSGANVLTF. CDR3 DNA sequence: TGTGCCAGCAGCAACAGACAGGGGGCTGGCTCTGGGGCCAACGTCCTGACTTTC. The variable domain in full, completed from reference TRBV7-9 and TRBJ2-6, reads DTGVSQNPRHKITKRGQNVTFRCDPISEHNRLYWYRQTLGQGPEFLTYFQNEAQLEKSRLLSDRFSAERPKGSFSTLEIQRTEQGDSAMYLCASSNRQGAGSGANVLTFGAGSRLTVL.

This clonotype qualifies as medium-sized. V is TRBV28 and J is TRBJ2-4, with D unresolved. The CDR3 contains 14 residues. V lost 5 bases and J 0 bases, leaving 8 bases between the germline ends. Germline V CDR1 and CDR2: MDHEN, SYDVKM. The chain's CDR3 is CASSRRIAKNIQYF. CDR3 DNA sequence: TGTGCCAGCAGTCGACGTATAGCCAAAAACATTCAGTACTTC.

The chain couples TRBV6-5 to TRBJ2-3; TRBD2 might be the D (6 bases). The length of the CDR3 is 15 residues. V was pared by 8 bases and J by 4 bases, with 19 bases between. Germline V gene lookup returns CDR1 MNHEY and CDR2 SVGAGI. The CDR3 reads CASSKTRYASDTQYF. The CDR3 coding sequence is TGTGCCAGCTCCAAGACTAGATACGCCTCAGATACGCAGTATTTT.

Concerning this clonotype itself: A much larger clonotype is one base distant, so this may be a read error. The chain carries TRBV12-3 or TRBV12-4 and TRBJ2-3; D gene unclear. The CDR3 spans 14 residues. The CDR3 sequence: CASRAPLSSDTLYF. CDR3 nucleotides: TGTGCCAGCAGGGCCCCCCTATCTTCAGATACGCTGTATTTT.

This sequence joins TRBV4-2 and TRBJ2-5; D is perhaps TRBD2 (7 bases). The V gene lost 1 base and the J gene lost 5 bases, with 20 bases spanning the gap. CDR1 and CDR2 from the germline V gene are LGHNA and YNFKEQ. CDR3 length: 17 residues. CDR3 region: CASSQGLGGARVETQYF. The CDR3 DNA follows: TGTGCCAGCAGCCAAGGGCTTGGGGGGGCCAGAGTGGAGACCCAGTACTTC.

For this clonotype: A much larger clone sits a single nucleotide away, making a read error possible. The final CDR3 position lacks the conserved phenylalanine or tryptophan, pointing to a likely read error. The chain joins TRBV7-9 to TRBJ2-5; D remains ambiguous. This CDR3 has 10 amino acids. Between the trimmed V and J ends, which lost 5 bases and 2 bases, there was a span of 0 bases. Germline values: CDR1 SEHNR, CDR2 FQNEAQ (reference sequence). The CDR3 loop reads CASSQETQYI. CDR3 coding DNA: TGTGCCAGCAGCCAAGAGACCCAGTACATC.

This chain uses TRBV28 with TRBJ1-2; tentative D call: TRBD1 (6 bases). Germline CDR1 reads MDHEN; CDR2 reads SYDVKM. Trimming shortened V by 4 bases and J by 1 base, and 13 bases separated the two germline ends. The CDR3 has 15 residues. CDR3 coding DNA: TGTGCCAGCAGTTACCGGACAGAGATTAACTATGGCTACACCTTC. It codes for CASSYRTEINYGYTF.

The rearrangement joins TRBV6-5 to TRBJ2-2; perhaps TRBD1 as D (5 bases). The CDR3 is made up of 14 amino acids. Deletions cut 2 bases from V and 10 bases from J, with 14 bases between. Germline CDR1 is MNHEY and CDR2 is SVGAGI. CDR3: CASSYAQGTLELFF. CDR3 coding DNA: TGTGCCAGCAGTTACGCGCAGGGAACGTTGGAGCTGTTTTTT.

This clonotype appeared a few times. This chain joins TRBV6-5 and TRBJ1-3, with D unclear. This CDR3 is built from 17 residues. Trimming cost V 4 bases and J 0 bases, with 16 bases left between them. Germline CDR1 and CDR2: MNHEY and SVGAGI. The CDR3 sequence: CASSSLLDRLSGNTIYF. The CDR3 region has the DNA TGTGCCAGCAGTTCCCTCCTGGACCGACTCTCTGGAAACACCATATATTTT.

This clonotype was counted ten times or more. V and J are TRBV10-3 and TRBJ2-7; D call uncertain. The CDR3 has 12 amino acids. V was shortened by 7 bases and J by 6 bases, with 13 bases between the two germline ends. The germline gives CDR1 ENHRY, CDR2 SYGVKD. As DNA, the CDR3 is TGTGCCATCAAGGCGTGGGGTTTCGAGCAGTACTTC. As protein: CAIKAWGFEQYF.

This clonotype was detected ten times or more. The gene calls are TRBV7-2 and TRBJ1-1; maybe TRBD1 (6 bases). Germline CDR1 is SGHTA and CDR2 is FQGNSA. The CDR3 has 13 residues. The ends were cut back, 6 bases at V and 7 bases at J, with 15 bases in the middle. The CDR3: CASRQKNRDEAFF. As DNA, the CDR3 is TGTGCCAGCAGACAAAAGAACAGGGATGAAGCTTTCTTT.

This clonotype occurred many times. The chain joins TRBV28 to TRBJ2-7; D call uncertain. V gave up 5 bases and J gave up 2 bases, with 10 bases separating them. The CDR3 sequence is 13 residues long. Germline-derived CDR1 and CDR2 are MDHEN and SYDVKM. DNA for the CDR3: TGTGCCAGCAGTACCGGGCGGACCTACGAGCAGTACTTC. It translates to CASSTGRTYEQYF.

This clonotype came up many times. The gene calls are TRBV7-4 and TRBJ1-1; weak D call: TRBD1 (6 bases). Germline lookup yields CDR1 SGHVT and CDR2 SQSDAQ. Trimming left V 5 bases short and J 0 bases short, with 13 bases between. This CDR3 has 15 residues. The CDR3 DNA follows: TGTGCCAGCAGCCCAGAGGGGGGGATGAACACTGAAGCTTTCTTT. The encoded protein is CASSPEGGMNTEAFF.

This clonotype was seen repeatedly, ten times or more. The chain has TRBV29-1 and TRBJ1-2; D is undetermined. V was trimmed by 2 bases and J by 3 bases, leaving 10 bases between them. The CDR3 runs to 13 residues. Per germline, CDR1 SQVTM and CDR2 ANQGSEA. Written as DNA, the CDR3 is TGCAGCGTTGAAAGGCAGTTTGACTATGGCTACACCTTC. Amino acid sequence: CSVERQFDYGYTF.

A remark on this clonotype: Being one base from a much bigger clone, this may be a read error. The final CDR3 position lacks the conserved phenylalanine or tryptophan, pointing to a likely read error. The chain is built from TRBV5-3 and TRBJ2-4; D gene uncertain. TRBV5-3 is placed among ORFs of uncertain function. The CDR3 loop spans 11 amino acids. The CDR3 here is CASSLGPVQYL. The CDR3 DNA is TGTGCCAGCAGCTTAGGGCCCGTCCAGTACCTC.

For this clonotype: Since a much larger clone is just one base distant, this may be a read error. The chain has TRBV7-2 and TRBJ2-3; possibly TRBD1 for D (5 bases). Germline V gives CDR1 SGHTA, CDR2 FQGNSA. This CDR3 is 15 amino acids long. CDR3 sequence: CASSWVGRGTDSQYF. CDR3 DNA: TGTGCCAGCAGCTGGGTCGGAAGGGGAACAGATTCGCAGTATTTT.